A selection of T cell receptor beta chains follows, all from one sample in a study of blood T cell repertoires in COVID-19. Some clones are missing from TCRdb's copy, which holds only in-frame ones; the method was immunoSEQ multiplex PCR. Of about 110,000 clones listed, approximately 85% are singletons. What was sequenced was peripheral blood. Source of these receptors: a human donor in a cohort sampled during active COVID-19. Each CDR3 is given with its conserved first and last residue. The D gene is left open where the match is weak. A clone size is listed for some rows: how often the clone was seen (once, few, many), or a class if it is expanded.

CDR3: CASTQGSLYPNTGELFF
DNA: TGTGCCAGCACTCAGGGGTCACTATACCCGAACACCGGGGAGCTGTTTTTT
J: TRBJ2-2
D: -
size: -
V: TRBV2

CDR3: CASRAGTGLEKLFF
DNA: TGTGCCAGCAGGGCTGGGACAGGGCTTGAAAAACTGTTTTTT
J: TRBJ1-4
D: TRBD1
size: -
V: TRBV6-5

CDR3: CASSVDLGTVNEQYF
DNA: TGTGCCAGCAGCGTGGACCTTGGGACAGTCAACGAGCAGTACTTC
J: TRBJ2-7
D: TRBD1
size: few
V: TRBV9

CDR3: CASSLATVLAPYNEQFF
DNA: TGTGCCAGCAGCTTAGCGACGGTACTAGCCCCCTACAATGAGCAGTTCTTC
J: TRBJ2-1
D: -
size: -
V: TRBV7-8

CDR3: CASTRESNQPQHF
DNA: TGTGCCAGTACGCGAGAAAGCAATCAGCCCCAGCATTTT
J: TRBJ1-5
D: -
size: once
V: TRBV2

CDR3: CASRRTDYTEAFF
DNA: TGTGCCAGTAGACGGACAGATTACACTGAAGCTTTCTTT
J: TRBJ1-1
D: -
size: -
V: TRBV19

CDR3: CASRQGEGGYTF
DNA: TGTGCCAGCAGACAGGGAGAGGGGGGCTACACCTTC
J: TRBJ1-2
D: -
size: -
V: TRBV3-1/TRBV3-2

CDR3: CASSEQPQGAGVDTQYF
DNA: TGCGCCAGCAGCGAACAACCACAAGGGGCCGGAGTAGATACGCAGTATTTT
J: TRBJ2-3
D: -
size: -
V: TRBV5-1

CDR3: CASSQASPAGHEQYF
DNA: TGCGCCAGCAGCCAAGCTTCCCCAGCGGGCCACGAGCAGTACTTC
J: TRBJ2-7
D: -
size: -
V: TRBV4-1

CDR3: CASSRRLAEDNEQFF
DNA: TGTGCCAGCAGCCGTCGACTAGCGGAAGACAATGAGCAGTTCTTC
J: TRBJ2-1
D: TRBD2
size: -
V: TRBV7-2

CDR3: CASSLGAVNTEAFF
DNA: TGCGCCAGCAGCTTGGGGGCAGTGAACACTGAAGCTTTCTTT
J: TRBJ1-1
D: -
size: -
V: TRBV5-1

CDR3: CASSLATGSNQPQHF
DNA: TGTGCCAGCAGCTTGGCCACAGGTAGCAATCAGCCCCAGCATTTT
J: TRBJ1-5
D: -
size: -
V: TRBV5-6

CDR3: CASSLVGTSDEKLFF
DNA: TGTGCCAGCAGCTTGGTGGGCACCTCCGATGAAAAACTGTTTTTT
J: TRBJ1-4
D: -
size: -
V: TRBV5-5

CDR3: CAIRTGSSYNSPLHF
DNA: TGTGCCATCCGGACAGGCAGCTCCTATAATTCACCCCTCCACTTT
J: TRBJ1-6
D: TRBD1
size: -
V: TRBV6-5

CDR3: CASSLVRVDTQYF
DNA: TGCGCCAGCAGCTTGGTCAGGGTGGATACGCAGTATTTT
J: TRBJ2-3
D: -
size: -
V: TRBV5-1

CDR3: CASIFELYSNQPQHF
DNA: TGTGCCAGCATCTTCGAGTTGTATAGCAATCAGCCCCAGCATTTT
J: TRBJ1-5
D: -
size: -
V: TRBV6-5

CDR3: CASSLQVSSYEQYF
DNA: TGTGCCAGCAGCTTACAGGTCTCCTCCTACGAGCAGTACTTC
J: TRBJ2-7
D: -
size: -
V: TRBV7-2

CDR3: CASWTGGGYTF
DNA: TGTGCCAGTTGGACAGGGGGGGGCTACACCTTC
J: TRBJ1-2
D: TRBD1
size: -
V: TRBV27

CDR3: CASSGQTSGSFYEQYF
DNA: TGTGCCAGCAGCGGCCAAACTAGCGGGAGCTTCTACGAGCAGTACTTC
J: TRBJ2-7
D: TRBD2
size: -
V: TRBV9

CDR3: CASTRDRGSGNTIYF
DNA: TGTGCCAGTACCCGGGACAGGGGCTCTGGAAACACCATATATTTT
J: TRBJ1-3
D: TRBD1
size: -
V: TRBV19

CDR3: CAISEFLGGTGSYEQYF
DNA: TGTGCCATCAGTGAGTTTTTAGGGGGGACAGGGTCCTACGAGCAGTACTTC
J: TRBJ2-7
D: TRBD1
size: -
V: TRBV10-3

CDR3: CASSFSPTGQNNEQFF
DNA: TGTGCCAGCAGCTTTTCCCCTACGGGACAAAACAATGAGCAGTTCTTC
J: TRBJ2-1
D: -
size: -
V: TRBV7-6

CDR3: CASGGKQTLISYNEQFF
DNA: TGTGCCAGTGGCGGGAAACAAACCCTAATCTCCTACAATGAGCAGTTCTTC
J: TRBJ2-1
D: -
size: -
V: TRBV9

CDR3: CASSYSQGTVYEQYF
DNA: TGTGCCAGCAGTTACTCACAGGGAACGGTCTACGAGCAGTACTTC
J: TRBJ2-7
D: -
size: -
V: TRBV6-5

CDR3: CASSEDSEASGNTIYF
DNA: TGTGCCAGCAGCGAGGACTCAGAGGCCTCTGGAAACACCATATATTTT
J: TRBJ1-3
D: -
size: -
V: TRBV9

CDR3: CASSTISGQLYNEQFF
DNA: TGTGCCAGTTCGACAATTTCGGGACAGTTATACAATGAGCAGTTCTTC
J: TRBJ2-1
D: TRBD1
size: -
V: TRBV18

CDR3: CATLTGEGYGYTF
DNA: TGTGCCACCCTCACAGGGGAAGGCTATGGCTACACCTTC
J: TRBJ1-2
D: TRBD1
size: -
V: TRBV10-3

CDR3: CASSRDKGYGYTF
DNA: TGTGCCAGCAGCCGAGATAAGGGGTATGGCTACACCTTC
J: TRBJ1-2
D: -
size: -
V: TRBV7-9

CDR3: CASSEVPTPGLYEQYF
DNA: TGTGCCAGCAGTGAAGTGCCCACCCCAGGGCTGTACGAGCAGTACTTC
J: TRBJ2-7
D: -
size: -
V: TRBV6-1

CDR3: CASSWNRDSSYNEQFF
DNA: TGTGCCAGCAGTTGGAACCGGGACTCCTCCTACAATGAGCAGTTCTTC
J: TRBJ2-1
D: -
size: -
V: TRBV6-5

CDR3: CATSDFAAGLYNEQFF
DNA: TGTGCCACCAGTGATTTCGCGGCGGGGCTATACAATGAGCAGTTCTTC
J: TRBJ2-1
D: -
size: -
V: TRBV24-1

CDR3: CASSNPNEQYF
DNA: TGTGCCAGCAGCAACCCTAACGAGCAGTACTTC
J: TRBJ2-7
D: -
size: once
V: TRBV7-2

CDR3: CASSLAAGGFYEQYF
DNA: TGTGCCAGCAGTTTAGCGGCAGGGGGATTCTACGAGCAGTACTTC
J: TRBJ2-7
D: TRBD1
size: -
V: TRBV28

CDR3: CATSTLDPRGKETQYF
DNA: TGTGCCACCAGCACCCTAGACCCCCGGGGAAAAGAGACCCAGTACTTC
J: TRBJ2-5
D: -
size: few
V: TRBV15

CDR3: CASSANRVWTEAFF
DNA: TGTGCCAGCAGTGCCAACAGGGTTTGGACTGAAGCTTTCTTT
J: TRBJ1-1
D: -
size: -
V: TRBV2

CDR3: CAWSRDRGDSPLHF
DNA: TGTGCCTGGAGTCGAGACAGGGGGGACTCACCCCTCCACTTT
J: TRBJ1-6
D: TRBD1
size: -
V: TRBV30

CDR3: CASSSGLAGGPGGELFF
DNA: TGTGCCAGCAGCTCTGGACTAGCGGGAGGGCCGGGCGGGGAGCTGTTTTTT
J: TRBJ2-2
D: TRBD2
size: -
V: TRBV5-4

CDR3: CASSILSGGAPYEQYF
DNA: TGTGCCAGTAGTATCCTTAGCGGGGGGGCCCCCTACGAGCAGTACTTC
J: TRBJ2-7
D: TRBD2
size: -
V: TRBV19

CDR3: CASLYSFRGTGELFF
DNA: TGTGCCAGCCTGTACAGCTTTCGGGGGACCGGGGAGCTGTTTTTT
J: TRBJ2-2
D: -
size: -
V: TRBV6-5

CDR3: CAISESKPSGGSYEQYF
DNA: TGTGCCATCAGTGAGTCGAAGCCTAGCGGGGGGTCCTACGAGCAGTACTTC
J: TRBJ2-7
D: TRBD2
size: -
V: TRBV10-3

CDR3: CASSSPGTGNTEAFF
DNA: TGTGCCAGCAGTTCCCCTGGGACAGGGAACACTGAAGCTTTCTTT
J: TRBJ1-1
D: TRBD1
size: -
V: TRBV28

CDR3: CASSLTGKGGYTF
DNA: TGTGCCAGCAGTTTAACAGGGAAAGGTGGCTACACCTTC
J: TRBJ1-2
D: -
size: once
V: TRBV28

CDR3: CASSPPGGNQPQHF
DNA: TGTGCCAGCAGTCCACCGGGGGGCAATCAGCCCCAGCATTTT
J: TRBJ1-5
D: -
size: -
V: TRBV6-5

CDR3: CASSLRAGWGNEQFF
DNA: TGTGCCAGCAGCTTGAGAGCGGGGTGGGGCAATGAGCAGTTCTTC
J: TRBJ2-1
D: TRBD2
size: -
V: TRBV5-4

CDR3: CASRRTGGNEQYF
DNA: TGTGCCAGCAGACGGACAGGGGGCAACGAGCAGTACTTC
J: TRBJ2-7
D: TRBD1
size: -
V: TRBV27

CDR3: CASSLQGVTNEKLFF
DNA: TGTGCCAGCAGCCTTCAGGGGGTAACGAATGAAAAACTGTTTTTT
J: TRBJ1-4
D: TRBD1
size: -
V: TRBV5-4

CDR3: CASSPPGLAGTGELFF
DNA: TGTGCCAGCTCACCACCGGGACTAGCGGGGACCGGGGAGCTGTTTTTT
J: TRBJ2-2
D: TRBD2
size: -
V: TRBV18

CDR3: CASSLQGIPEAFF
DNA: TGTGCCAGCAGTTTGCAGGGGATACCTGAAGCTTTCTTT
J: TRBJ1-1
D: -
size: once
V: TRBV28

CDR3: CASSPGTGWTNEKLFF
DNA: TGTGCCAGCAGCCCGGGGACAGGGTGGACTAATGAAAAACTGTTTTTT
J: TRBJ1-4
D: TRBD1
size: -
V: TRBV5-5

CDR3: CAWGPGFNQPQHF
DNA: TGTGCCTGGGGACCGGGGTTCAATCAGCCCCAGCATTTT
J: TRBJ1-5
D: -
size: -
V: TRBV30

CDR3: CSLTEAGMNTEAFF
DNA: TGCAGCCTAACCGAGGCGGGGATGAACACTGAAGCTTTCTTT
J: TRBJ1-1
D: -
size: once
V: TRBV29-1

CDR3: CASSQDGMSGGNMKTQYF
DNA: TGCGCCAGCAGCCAAGATGGTATGAGTGGAGGGAATATGAAGACCCAGTACTTC
J: TRBJ2-5
D: -
size: -
V: TRBV4-1